This TCR beta chain emerged from a study of human thymus T cells. Study-level results: Repertoires from thymus and blood appeared to show biased V and J gene usage.

The CDR3 contains 17 residues. Germline CDR1 is SGHTA and CDR2 is FQGNSA. Trimming cost V 1 base and J 5 bases, with 18 bases left between them. The study used thymus tissue resected during corrective heart surgery. Turning to this clone: Antigen specificity is unknown.

The table came from immunoSEQ multiplex PCR; TCRdb's copy has only in-frame clones and leaves some out. The data show some 130,000 clones, with approximately 96% seen just once and roughly 0.024% held by the top ten. This chain links TRBV7-2 with TRBJ2-1; D may be TRBD1 (6 bases). Material for sequencing was thymus tissue. This sequence was found in a boy in the first two years of life with a congenital heart defect but otherwise immunologically healthy. CDR3 sequence (DNA): TGTGCCAGCAGCTTAGGCAGCCAGGGGAAGGCCCACAATGAGCAGTTCTTC. This codes for CASSLGSQGKAHNEQFF.